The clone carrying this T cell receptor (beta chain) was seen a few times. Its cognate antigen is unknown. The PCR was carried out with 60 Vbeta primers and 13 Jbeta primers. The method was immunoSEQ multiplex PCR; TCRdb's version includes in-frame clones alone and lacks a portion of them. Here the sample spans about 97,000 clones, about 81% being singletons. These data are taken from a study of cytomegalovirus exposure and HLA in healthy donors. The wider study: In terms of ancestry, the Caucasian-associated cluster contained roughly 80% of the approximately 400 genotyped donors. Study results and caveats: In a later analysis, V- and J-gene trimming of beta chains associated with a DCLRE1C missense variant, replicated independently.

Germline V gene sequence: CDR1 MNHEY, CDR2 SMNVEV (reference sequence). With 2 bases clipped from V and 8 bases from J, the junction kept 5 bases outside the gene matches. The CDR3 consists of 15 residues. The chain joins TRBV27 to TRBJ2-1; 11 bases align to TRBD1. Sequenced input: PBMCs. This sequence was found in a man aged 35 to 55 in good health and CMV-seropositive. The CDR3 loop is CASSLGDRGVHEQFF. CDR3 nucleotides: TGTGCCAGCAGTTTAGGGGACAGGGGGGTCCATGAGCAGTTCTTC.